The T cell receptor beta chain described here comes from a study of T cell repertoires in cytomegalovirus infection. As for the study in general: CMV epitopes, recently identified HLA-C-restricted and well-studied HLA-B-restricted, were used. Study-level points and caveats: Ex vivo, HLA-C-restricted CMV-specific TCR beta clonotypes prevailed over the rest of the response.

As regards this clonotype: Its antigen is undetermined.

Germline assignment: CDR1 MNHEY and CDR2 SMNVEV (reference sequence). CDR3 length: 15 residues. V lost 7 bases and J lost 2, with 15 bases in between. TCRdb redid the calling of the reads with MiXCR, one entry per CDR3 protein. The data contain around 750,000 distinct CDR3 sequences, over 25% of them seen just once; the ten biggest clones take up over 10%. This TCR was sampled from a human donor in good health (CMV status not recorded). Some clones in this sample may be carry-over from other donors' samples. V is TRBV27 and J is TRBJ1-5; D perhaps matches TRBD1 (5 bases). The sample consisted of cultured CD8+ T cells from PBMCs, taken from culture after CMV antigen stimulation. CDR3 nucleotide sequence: TGTGCCAGCAATGTTGGGGGTGCGGGCAATCAGCCCCAGCATTTT. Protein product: CASNVGGAGNQPQHF.